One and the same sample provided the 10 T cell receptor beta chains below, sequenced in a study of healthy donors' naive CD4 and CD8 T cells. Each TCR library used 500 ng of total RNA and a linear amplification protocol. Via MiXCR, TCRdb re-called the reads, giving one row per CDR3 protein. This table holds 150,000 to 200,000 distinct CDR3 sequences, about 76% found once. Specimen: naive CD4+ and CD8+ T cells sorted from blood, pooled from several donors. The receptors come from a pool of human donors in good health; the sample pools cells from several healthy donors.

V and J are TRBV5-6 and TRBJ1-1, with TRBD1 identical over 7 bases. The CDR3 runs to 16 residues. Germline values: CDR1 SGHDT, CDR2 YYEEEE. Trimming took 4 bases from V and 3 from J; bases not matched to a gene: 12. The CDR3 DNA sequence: TGTGCCAGCAGCGAATATCCCGGGACAGACCACACTGAAGCTTTCTTT. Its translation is CASSEYPGTDHTEAFF.

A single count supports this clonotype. The CDR3 loop is CASSNRRGAKQYF. The CDR3 DNA reads as TGTGCCAGCAGTAACCGAAGGGGGGCGAAACAGTACTTC. The chain joins TRBV27 to TRBJ2-7; D could derive from TRBD1 or TRBD2 (6 bases each). Trimming removed 5 bases from V and 10 bases from J, with 18 bases in between. CDR1 and CDR2 (germline): MNHEY, SMNVEV (reference sequence). The CDR3 has 13 amino acids.

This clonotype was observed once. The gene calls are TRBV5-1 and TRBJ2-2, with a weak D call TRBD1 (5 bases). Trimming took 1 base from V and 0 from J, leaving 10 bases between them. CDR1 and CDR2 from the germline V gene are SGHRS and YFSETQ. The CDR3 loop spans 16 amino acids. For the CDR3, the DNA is TGCGCCAGCAGCTTGAACACAGGCTCGAACACCGGGGAGCTGTTTTTT. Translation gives CASSLNTGSNTGELFF.

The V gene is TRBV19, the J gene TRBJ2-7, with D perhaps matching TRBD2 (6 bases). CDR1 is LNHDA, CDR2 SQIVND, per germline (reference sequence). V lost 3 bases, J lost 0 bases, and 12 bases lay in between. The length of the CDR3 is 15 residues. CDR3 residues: CASSIGGGTSYEQYF. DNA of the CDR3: TGTGCCAGTAGTATTGGAGGAGGGACCTCCTACGAGCAGTACTTC.

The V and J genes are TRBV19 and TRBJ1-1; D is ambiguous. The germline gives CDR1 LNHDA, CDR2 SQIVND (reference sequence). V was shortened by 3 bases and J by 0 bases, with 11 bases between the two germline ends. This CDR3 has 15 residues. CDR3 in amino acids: CASSIGGAMNTEAFF. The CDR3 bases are TGTGCCAGTAGTATTGGCGGAGCCATGAACACTGAAGCTTTCTTT.

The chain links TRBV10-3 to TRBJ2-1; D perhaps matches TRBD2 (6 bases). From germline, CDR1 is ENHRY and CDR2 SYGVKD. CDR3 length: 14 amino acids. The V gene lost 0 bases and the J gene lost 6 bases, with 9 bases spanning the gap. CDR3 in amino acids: CAISESGGTNEQFF. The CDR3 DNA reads TGTGCCATCAGTGAGTCGGGGGGAACCAATGAGCAGTTCTTC.

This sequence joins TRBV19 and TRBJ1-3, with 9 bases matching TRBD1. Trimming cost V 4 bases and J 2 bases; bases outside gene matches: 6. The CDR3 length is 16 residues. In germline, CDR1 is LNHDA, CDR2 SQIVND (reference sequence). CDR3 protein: CASSTLQGAAGNTIYF. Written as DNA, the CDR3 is TGTGCCAGTAGTACCCTACAGGGGGCAGCTGGAAACACCATATATTTT.

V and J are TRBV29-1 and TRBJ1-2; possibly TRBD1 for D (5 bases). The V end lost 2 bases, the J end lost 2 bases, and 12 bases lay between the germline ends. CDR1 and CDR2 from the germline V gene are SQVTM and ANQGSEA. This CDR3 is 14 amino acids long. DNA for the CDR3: TGCAGCGTTGAATCGTGGGAGGGGAACTATGGCTACACCTTC. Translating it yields CSVESWEGNYGYTF. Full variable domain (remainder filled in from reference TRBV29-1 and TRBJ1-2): SAVISQKPSRDICQRGTSLTIQCQVDSQVTMMFWYRQQPGQSLTLIATANQGSEATYESGFVIDKFPISRPNLTFSTLTVSNMSPEDSSIYLCSVESWEGNYGYTFGSGTRLTVV.

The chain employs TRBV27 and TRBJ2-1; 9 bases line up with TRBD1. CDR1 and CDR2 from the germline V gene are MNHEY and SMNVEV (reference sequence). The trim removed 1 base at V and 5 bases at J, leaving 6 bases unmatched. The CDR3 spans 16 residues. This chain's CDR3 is CASSLLGTGKDNEQFF. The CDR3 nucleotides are TGTGCCAGCAGTTTATTGGGGACAGGGAAGGACAATGAGCAGTTCTTC.

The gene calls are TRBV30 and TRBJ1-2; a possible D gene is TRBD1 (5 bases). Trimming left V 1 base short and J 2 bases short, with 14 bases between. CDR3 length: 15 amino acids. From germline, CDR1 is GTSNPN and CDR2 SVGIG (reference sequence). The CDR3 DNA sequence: TGTGCCTGGAGTGCAAGGGGTCGGGCCAACTATGGCTACACCTTC. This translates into CAWSARGRANYGYTF.